In its sample, the clone carrying this TCR beta chain was seen once. Its cognate antigen is unknown. These data are taken from a study of cytomegalovirus exposure and HLA in healthy donors. PCR employed 60 Vbeta and 13 Jbeta primers. Some clones are missing from TCRdb's copy, which holds only in-frame ones; the method was immunoSEQ multiplex PCR. The table records 35,000 to 45,000 clones, approximately 70% of them present only once. The CDR3 extends over 13 amino acids. CDR1 is SGHVS, CDR2 FQNEAQ, per germline. The V end lost 8 bases, the J end lost 1 base, and 10 bases lay between the germline ends. General study findings and limits: Specificity of three CMV-associated chains for CMV antigens was verified in vitro.

The V and J genes are TRBV7-8 and TRBJ2-3, with D possibly matching TRBD1 (6 bases). The clonotype was recovered from a man aged 30-40 years in good health and CMV-seronegative. Sequenced sample: PBMCs. DNA of the CDR3: TGTGCCAGCGGGGGCTTGGGCACAGATACGCAGTATTTT. Encoded protein: CASGGLGTDTQYF.